This T cell receptor beta chain appears in the sequencing data of a study of blood T cell repertoires in COVID-19. Study in general: The cDNA or gDNA used as material had been derived from T cells, B-cell-depleted T cells, or PBMCs.

Method: immunoSEQ multiplex PCR; TCRdb's copy keeps in-frame clones and lacks some. Found here are around 250,000 clones, about 80% of them singletons; the top ten hold around 2%. V was trimmed by 0 bases and J by 1 base, leaving 8 bases between them. This CDR3 is 14 amino acids long. CDR1 is SGDLS, CDR2 YYNGEE, per germline. The sequence was obtained from a young man who had recovered from COVID-19. The sample comprised peripheral blood. The chain couples TRBV9 to TRBJ2-7, with D maybe TRBD2 (5 bases). The CDR3: CASSVDGVSYEQYF. The CDR3 nucleotides read TGTGCCAGCAGCGTAGACGGGGTTTCCTACGAGCAGTACTTC.